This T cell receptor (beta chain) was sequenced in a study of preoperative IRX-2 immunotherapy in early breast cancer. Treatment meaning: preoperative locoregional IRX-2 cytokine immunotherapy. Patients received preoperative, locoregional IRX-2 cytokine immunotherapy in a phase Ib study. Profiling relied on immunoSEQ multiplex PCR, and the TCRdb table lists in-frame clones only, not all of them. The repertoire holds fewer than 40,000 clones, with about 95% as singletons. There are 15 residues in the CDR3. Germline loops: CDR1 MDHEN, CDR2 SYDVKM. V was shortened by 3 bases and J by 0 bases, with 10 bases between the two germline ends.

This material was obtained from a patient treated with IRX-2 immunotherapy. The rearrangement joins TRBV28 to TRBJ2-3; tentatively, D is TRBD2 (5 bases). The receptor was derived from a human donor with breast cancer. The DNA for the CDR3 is TGTGCCAGCAGTTTGCAGCGGCCTAGCACAGATACGCAGTATTTT. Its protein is CASSLQRPSTDTQYF.